This TCR beta chain was sequenced in a study of T-cell memory formation after mild COVID-19. Via MiXCR, TCRdb re-called the 5' RACE reads, giving one row per CDR3 protein. The table includes a few hundred thousand distinct CDR3 sequences, 16% detected once. Regarding the study as a whole: Most CD4+ clones that shrank were in CM and EM, while CD8+ ones turned up in EMRA.

A note on this clonotype: Its antigen remains unknown.

In germline, CDR1 is MNHNS, CDR2 SASEGT. The CDR3 is made up of 14 amino acids. J gave up 2 bases and V 2 bases, and 3 bases lay outside the gene matches. Input material: PBMCs or a T cell subset sorted from them (not recorded which). The origin of this receptor is a man younger than 35 who had mild COVID-19 (a few samples of this study predate the infection). Cell type and time point are not known. This chain links TRBV6-1 with TRBJ2-7, with 7 positions matching TRBD1. The CDR3 loop is CASSERQGAYEQYF. DNA for the CDR3: TGTGCCAGCAGTGAAAGACAGGGAGCCTACGAGCAGTACTTC.